This T cell receptor (beta chain) derives from a study of CD8+ T cells in alopecia areata. Overall study context: Treated patients received severity scores based on the percentage of scalp area affected. Study findings and constraints: Scalp clonality and expanded CD8+ clones among the top 100 showed significant decreases with tofacitinib. Sharing of TCR sequences between patients (possibly for HLA-related reasons) was less clear than in mice. Higher clonality was seen in lesional scalp than in normal scalp, especially in alopecia totalis/universalis.

To note about this clone: Its matching antigen is unknown.

TCR sequencing used cDNA made by reverse transcription of extracted RNA. Method: immunoSEQ multiplex PCR; TCRdb's copy keeps in-frame clones and lacks some. The table records roughly 100,000 clones, roughly 46% of them present only once. The treatment denotes: oral pan-JAK inhibitor, 5-10 mg twice daily. The TCR sequence derives from a human donor with alopecia areata. The input for sequencing was CD8+ T cells sorted from blood, taken at week 24, from a patient treated with tofacitinib.

The CDR3 loop reads CASSLVQLNTEAFF. Written as DNA, the CDR3 is TGCGCCAGCAGCTTGGTACAGCTGAACACTGAAGCTTTCTTT. The V and J genes are TRBV5-1 and TRBJ1-1, with D unclear. The CDR3 length is 14 residues. The germline gives CDR1 SGHRS, CDR2 YFSETQ. Trimming removed 0 bases from V and 0 bases from J, with 6 bases in between.